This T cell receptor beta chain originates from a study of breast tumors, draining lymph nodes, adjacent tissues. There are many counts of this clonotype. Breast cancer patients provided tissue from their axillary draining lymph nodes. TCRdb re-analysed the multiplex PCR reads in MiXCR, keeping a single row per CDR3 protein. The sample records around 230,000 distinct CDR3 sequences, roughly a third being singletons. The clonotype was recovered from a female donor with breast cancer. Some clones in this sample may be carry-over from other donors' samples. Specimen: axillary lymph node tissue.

CDR3 DNA: TGTGCCATCAGTGATGTGGGACAGGGTTCTTCACCCCTCCACTTT. Translating it yields CAISDVGQGSSPLHF. The chain carries TRBV10-3 and TRBJ1-6; 9 bases fit TRBD1. Germline V CDR1 and CDR2: ENHRY, SYGVKD. This CDR3 is 15 amino acids long. Germline trimming cut 3 bases from V and 9 bases from J; bases unmatched to any gene: 6.